This T cell receptor (beta chain) was obtained from a study of Ad26.COV2.S vaccination and SARS-CoV-2 variants. Study findings and constraints: Vaccinated and placebo-treated recipients had similar non-spike TCR breadth.

Clones were sequenced by immunoSEQ multiplex PCR, and TCRdb holds only the in-frame ones, with some missing. The table records around 400,000 clones, around nine tenths of them present only once. Documented treatment: 15 to 20 received Ad26.COV2.S at low or high dose, single or two shots; roughly five received placebo; per-sample allocation not given. Samples analyzed were those drawn on day 63 after the first vaccine or placebo injection. CDR3 length: 15 amino acids. V lost 4 bases to trimming and J lost 0 bases; unmatched junction nucleotides: 3. Germline V gene sequence: CDR1 SGHTS, CDR2 YDEGEE. Concerning this clone itself: Its antigen is not identified.

The TCR was taken from a person aged 18-60 years who received the Ad26.COV2.S COVID-19 vaccine or a placebo. The rearrangement uses TRBV5-8 and TRBJ2-3; 9 nucleotides line up with TRBD1. The sequencing here drew on peripheral blood, taken in a trial of Ad26.COV2.S vaccine versus placebo. The CDR3 protein is CASSAGQGSTDTQYF. The CDR3 DNA reads as TGTGCCAGCAGCGCGGGACAGGGAAGCACAGATACGCAGTATTTT.